This T cell receptor beta chain is drawn from a study of OX40 agonist ivuxolimab in advanced cancers. Study details: Previous treatment with anti-PD-1, anti-PD-L1 or anti-CTLA-4 therapy was allowed; about 40% had received some. One hepatocellular carcinoma and a couple of cutaneous melanoma patients partially responded.

In regard to this clone: The antigen is unknown.

Study results and limitations: Not determined was the antigen specificity of the expanded peripheral T cells.

TCRdb's copy holds only in-frame clones and misses some; the assay was immunoSEQ multiplex PCR. The sample holds around 95,000 clones, around nine tenths seen once. Trimming stripped 6 bases from V and 8 bases from J, with 16 bases between. Germline CDR1 reads MNHNS; CDR2 reads SASEGT. The CDR3 is 14 residues long. The receptor's source is an adult with an advanced solid tumor such as melanoma, head and neck, liver or kidney cancer. V gene TRBV6-1 combines with J gene TRBJ2-2, with D perhaps being TRBD1 or TRBD2 (5 bases each). The sample consisted of CD4+ or CD8+ T cells sorted from blood, taken in a trial of the OX40 agonist ivuxolimab. The CDR3 reads CASRPGRSGGELFF. The CDR3, as DNA: TGTGCCAGCAGACCAGGGAGAAGTGGTGGGGAGCTGTTTTTT.